The sample holds many counts of the clone carrying this T cell receptor beta chain. Its target is not known. Mismatch with germline at one junction end may stem from a read error. Time point described: longitudinal time-point 2. This sample is drawn from a study of neurological immune-mediated disorders. General observations from the study: The study found no CDR3 amino acid sequences shared by expanded clones across subjects, suggesting private repertoires in all groups. The greatest TCR clonal expansion occurred in HTLV-1-associated myelopathy and the least in multiple sclerosis, which fell below healthy controls.

5'RACE with 10-nucleotide random UMIs produced the cDNA. TCRdb re-analysed the 5' RACE reads in MiXCR, keeping a single row per CDR3 protein. The table has around 49,000 distinct CDR3 sequences, roughly 14% seen once; the top ten hold roughly 4.8%. The sequenced material came from PBMCs. The origin of this receptor is a male donor with HTLV-1-associated myelopathy (HAM/TSP).

As DNA, the CDR3 is TGTGCCACCGGCCCTGGTTCGGGACTGAGGATGTGG. It specifies CATGPGSGLRMW. The rearrangement joins TRBV15 to TRBJ2-7; possibly TRBD2 for D (6 bases). From germline, CDR1 is LNHNV and CDR2 YYDKDF (reference sequence). The CDR3 loop spans 12 amino acids.